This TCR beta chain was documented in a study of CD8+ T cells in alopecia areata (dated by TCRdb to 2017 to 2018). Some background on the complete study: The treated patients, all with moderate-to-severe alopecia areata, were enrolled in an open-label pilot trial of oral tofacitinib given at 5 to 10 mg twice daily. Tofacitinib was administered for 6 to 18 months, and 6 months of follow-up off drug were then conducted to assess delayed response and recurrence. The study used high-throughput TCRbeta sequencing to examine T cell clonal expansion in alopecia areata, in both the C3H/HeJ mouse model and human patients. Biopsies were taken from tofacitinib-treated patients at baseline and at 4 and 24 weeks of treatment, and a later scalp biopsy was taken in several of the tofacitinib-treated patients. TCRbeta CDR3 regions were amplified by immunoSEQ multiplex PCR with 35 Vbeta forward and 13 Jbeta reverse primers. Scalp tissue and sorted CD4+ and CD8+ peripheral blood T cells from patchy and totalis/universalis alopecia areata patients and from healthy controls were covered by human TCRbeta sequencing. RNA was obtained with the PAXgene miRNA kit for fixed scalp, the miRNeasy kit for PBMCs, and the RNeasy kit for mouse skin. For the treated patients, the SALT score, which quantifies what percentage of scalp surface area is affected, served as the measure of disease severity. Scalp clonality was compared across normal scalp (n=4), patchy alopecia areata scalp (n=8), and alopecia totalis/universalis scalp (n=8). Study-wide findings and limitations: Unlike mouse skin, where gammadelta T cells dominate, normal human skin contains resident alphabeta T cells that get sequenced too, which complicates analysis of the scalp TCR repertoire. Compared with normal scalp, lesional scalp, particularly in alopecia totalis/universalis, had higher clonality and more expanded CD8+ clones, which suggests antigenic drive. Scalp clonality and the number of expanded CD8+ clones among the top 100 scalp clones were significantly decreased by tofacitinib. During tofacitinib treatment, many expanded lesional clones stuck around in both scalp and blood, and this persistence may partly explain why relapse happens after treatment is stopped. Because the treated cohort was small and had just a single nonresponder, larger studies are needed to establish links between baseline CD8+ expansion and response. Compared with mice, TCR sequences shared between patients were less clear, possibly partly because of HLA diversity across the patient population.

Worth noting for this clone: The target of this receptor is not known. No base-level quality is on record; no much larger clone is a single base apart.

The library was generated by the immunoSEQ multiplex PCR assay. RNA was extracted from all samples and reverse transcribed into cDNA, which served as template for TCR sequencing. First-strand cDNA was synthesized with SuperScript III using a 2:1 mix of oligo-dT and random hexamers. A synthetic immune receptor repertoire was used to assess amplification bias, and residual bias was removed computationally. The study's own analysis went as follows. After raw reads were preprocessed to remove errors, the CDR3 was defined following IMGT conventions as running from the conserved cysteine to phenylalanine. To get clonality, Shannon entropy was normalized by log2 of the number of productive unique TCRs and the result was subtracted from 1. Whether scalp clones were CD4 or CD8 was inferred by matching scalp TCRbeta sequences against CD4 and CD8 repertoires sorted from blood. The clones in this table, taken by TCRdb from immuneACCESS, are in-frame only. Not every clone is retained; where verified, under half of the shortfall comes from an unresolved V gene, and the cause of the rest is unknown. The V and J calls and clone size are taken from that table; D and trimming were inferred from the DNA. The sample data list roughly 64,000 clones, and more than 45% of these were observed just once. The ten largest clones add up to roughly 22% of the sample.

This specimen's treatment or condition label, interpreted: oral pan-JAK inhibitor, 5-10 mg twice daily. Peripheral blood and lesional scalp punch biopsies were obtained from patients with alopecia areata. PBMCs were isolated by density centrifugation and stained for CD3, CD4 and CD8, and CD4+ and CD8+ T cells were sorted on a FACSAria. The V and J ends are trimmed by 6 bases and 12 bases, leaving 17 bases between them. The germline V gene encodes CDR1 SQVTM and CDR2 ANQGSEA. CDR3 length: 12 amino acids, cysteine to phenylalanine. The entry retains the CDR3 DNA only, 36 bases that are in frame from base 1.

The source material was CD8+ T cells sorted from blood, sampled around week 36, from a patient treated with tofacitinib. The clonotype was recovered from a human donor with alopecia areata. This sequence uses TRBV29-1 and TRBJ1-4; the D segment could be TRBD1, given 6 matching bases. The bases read TGCAGCGTGGATGTCGGGGGCCTGGAACTGTTTTTT. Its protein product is CSVDVGGLELFF.